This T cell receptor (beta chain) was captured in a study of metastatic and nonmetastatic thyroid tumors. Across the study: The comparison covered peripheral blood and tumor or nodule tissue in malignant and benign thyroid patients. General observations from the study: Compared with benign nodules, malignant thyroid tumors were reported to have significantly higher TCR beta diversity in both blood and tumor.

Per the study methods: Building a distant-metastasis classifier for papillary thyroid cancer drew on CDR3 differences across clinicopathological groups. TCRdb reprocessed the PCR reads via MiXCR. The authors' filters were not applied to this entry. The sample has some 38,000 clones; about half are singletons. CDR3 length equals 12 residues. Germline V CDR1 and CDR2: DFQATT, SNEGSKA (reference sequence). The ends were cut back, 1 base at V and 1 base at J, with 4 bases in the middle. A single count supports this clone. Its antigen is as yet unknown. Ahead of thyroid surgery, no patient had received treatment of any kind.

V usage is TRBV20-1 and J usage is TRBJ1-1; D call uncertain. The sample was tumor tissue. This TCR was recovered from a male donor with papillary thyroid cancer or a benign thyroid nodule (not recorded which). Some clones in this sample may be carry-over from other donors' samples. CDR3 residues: CSARVGNTEAFF. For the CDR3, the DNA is TGCAGTGCTAGAGTAGGGAACACTGAAGCTTTCTTT.